Listed here are 16 T cell receptor beta chains from one sample, sequenced in a study of cytomegalovirus exposure and HLA in healthy donors. PCR was performed using 60 Vbeta and 13 Jbeta primers. Sequencing was performed with immunoSEQ multiplex PCR; in TCRdb, only in-frame clones are kept and a portion is missing. The sample consists of 100,000 to 150,000 clones, 75% to 85% of them appearing once. The sample taken for sequencing was PBMCs. These receptors were taken from a man aged 30 to 45 in good health and CMV-seropositive.

The chain has TRBV7-6 and TRBJ1-4; perhaps TRBD1 as D (6 bases). Germline CDR1 and CDR2: SGHVS and FNYEAQ. Between the trimmed V and J ends, which lost 6 bases and 8 bases, there was a span of 16 bases. The CDR3 sequence is 14 residues long. CDR3 sequence: CASRGGGLSEKLFF. For the CDR3, the DNA is TGTGCCAGCAGAGGGGGGGGCTTAAGCGAAAAACTGTTTTTT.

This clone turned up a few times. The CDR3 DNA reads as TGCGCCAGCAAGCCAGGGCAGGCCGCCTACGAGCAGTACTTC. Its protein is CASKPGQAAYEQYF. The J gene is TRBJ2-7, the V gene TRBV5-1, with D possibly matching TRBD1 (5 bases). CDR1 and CDR2 (germline): SGHRS, YFSETQ. The CDR3 is 14 residues long. V gave up 6 bases and J gave up 2 bases, with 15 bases separating them.

The rearrangement uses TRBV6-6 and TRBJ1-5, with 7 bases aligning to TRBD1. CDR1 and CDR2 from the germline V gene are MNHNY and SVGAGI (reference sequence). J gave up 0 bases and V 4 bases, and 6 bases lay outside the gene matches. There are 16 residues in the CDR3. The CDR3 region is CASSSADRYSNQPQHF. The CDR3 coding sequence is TGTGCCAGCAGTTCGGCGGACAGGTATAGCAATCAGCCCCAGCATTTT.

The V gene is TRBV19, the J gene TRBJ1-5; maybe TRBD1 (5 bases). Trimming removed 6 bases at V and 2 bases at J, with 11 bases between. Per the germline V gene, CDR1 is LNHDA and CDR2 is SQIVND (reference sequence). The CDR3 consists of 14 residues. Here the CDR3 reads CASSGPQGNQPQHF. The CDR3 nucleotides read TGTGCCAGTAGCGGGCCACAGGGCAATCAGCCCCAGCATTTT.

The genes are TRBV19 and TRBJ1-5, with 9 nucleotides matching TRBD1. Germline V gene lookup returns CDR1 LNHDA and CDR2 SQIVND (reference sequence). Unmatched junction bases numbered 8, after V lost 4 bases and J lost 7 bases. This CDR3 is built from 15 residues. The CDR3 DNA sequence: TGTGCCAGTAGTAGTGGACAGGGGAGCAGCCAGCCCCAGCATTTT. Its translation: CASSSGQGSSQPQHF.

This rearrangement joins TRBV15 to TRBJ1-5; D perhaps matches TRBD1 (5 bases). CDR1 and CDR2 (germline): LNHNV, YYDKDF (reference sequence). The CDR3 has 15 amino acids. V dropped 1 base and J dropped 7 bases, with 14 bases sitting between them. CDR3 sequence reads: CATSRGRGFGQPQHF. In DNA, the CDR3 is TGTGCCACCAGCAGAGGACGGGGGTTCGGGCAGCCCCAGCATTTT.

The J gene is TRBJ1-1, the V gene TRBV27, with D tentatively TRBD1 (5 bases). CDR1 and CDR2 from the germline V gene are MNHEY and SMNVEV (reference sequence). CDR3 length: 11 amino acids. V shed 10 bases and J shed 8 bases, with 14 bases lying between them. CDR3: CATILGGEAFF. The CDR3 region has the DNA TGTGCCACCATACTCGGGGGGGAAGCTTTCTTT.

The CDR3: CASSLNPETNGYTF. The CDR3 DNA follows: TGTGCCAGCAGTTTAAACCCAGAAACTAATGGCTACACCTTC. The chain couples TRBV27 to TRBJ1-2; D is uncertain. This CDR3 has 14 amino acids. Germline CDR1 and CDR2: MNHEY and SMNVEV (reference sequence). Trimming cost V 2 bases and J 6 bases, with 13 bases left between them.

The rearrangement joins TRBV19 to TRBJ1-5; D ambiguous. Germline V gene data show CDR1 as LNHDA and CDR2 as SQIVND (reference sequence). The V and J ends lost 5 bases and 3 bases respectively, with 8 bases between them. The CDR3 totals 13 residues. The DNA for the CDR3 is TGTGCCAGTAGTTGGAGCTCCAATCAGCCCCAGCATTTT. As protein: CASSWSSNQPQHF.

Points on this clone: The same CDR3 can be traced to other DNA sequences in this sample. This sequence joins TRBV6-1 and TRBJ2-3; 10 nucleotides align to TRBD2. J gave up 6 bases and V 0 bases, and 3 bases lay outside the gene matches. The CDR3 is made up of 15 amino acids. Germline CDR1 is MNHNS and CDR2 is SASEGT. This CDR3 is CASSEAAGGPDTQYF. The CDR3, as DNA: TGTGCCAGCAGTGAAGCAGCGGGGGGGCCGGATACGCAGTATTTT.

The chain combines TRBV29-1 with TRBJ2-7; D gene ambiguous. The CDR3 runs to 11 residues. Trimming cost V 5 bases and J 0 bases, with 5 bases left between them. Germline V lookup: CDR1 SQVTM, CDR2 ANQGSEA. The CDR3 nucleotides are TGCAGCGTTCGGGTCTCCTACGAGCAGTACTTC. Protein product: CSVRVSYEQYF.

The chain carries TRBV9 and TRBJ2-3; a possible D gene is TRBD2 (5 bases). V lost 2 bases and J 5 bases, leaving 12 bases between the germline ends. The germline gives CDR1 SGDLS, CDR2 YYNGEE. The CDR3 has 14 residues. The DNA for the CDR3 is TGTGCCAGCAGCGTGGACGGGGTACGAGATACGCAGTATTTT. Protein sequence: CASSVDGVRDTQYF.

This CDR3 reads CASSLVSLLITGIGNEQFF. CDR3 DNA sequence: TGTGCCAGCAGCTTAGTATCTTTGCTGATCACAGGGATAGGCAATGAGCAGTTCTTC. The rearrangement links TRBV11-2 to TRBJ2-1; D is perhaps TRBD1 (6 bases). Germline-derived CDR1 and CDR2 are SGHAT and FQNNGV. The CDR3 runs to 19 residues. V lost 1 base and J lost 6, with 25 bases in between.

This chain joins TRBV10-3 and TRBJ1-2; 7 nucleotides align to TRBD1. The CDR3 is 13 amino acids. Germline CDR1 reads ENHRY; CDR2 reads SYGVKD. Trimming removed 6 bases from V and 8 bases from J; junction bases left unmatched: 9. This CDR3 is CAIRALGGHGYTF. The CDR3 DNA reads TGTGCCATCAGAGCCTTAGGGGGCCACGGCTACACCTTC.

The V call is TRBV6-1, the J call TRBJ1-6, with a weak D call TRBD1 (6 bases). From germline, CDR1 is MNHNS and CDR2 SASEGT. Trimming cost V 6 bases and J 9 bases, with 9 bases left between them. There are 12 residues in the CDR3. CDR3 amino acids: CASSTGFSPLHF. The CDR3 DNA reads TGTGCCAGCAGCACAGGGTTTTCACCCCTCCACTTT.

The chain employs TRBV6-6 and TRBJ2-3, with 8 bases identical to TRBD1. The CDR3 consists of 15 residues. Trimming removed 6 bases from V and 2 bases from J; junction bases left unmatched: 7. Germline V gene data show CDR1 as MNHNY and CDR2 as SVGAGI (reference sequence). The CDR3 DNA sequence: TGTGCCAGCAGGATGGACAGGGCAGACACAGATACGCAGTATTTT. Amino acid sequence: CASRMDRADTDTQYF.